This TCR beta chain was sequenced in a study of chemoradiotherapy in HPV16-positive cancers. Study context: Candidate HPV-specific T-cell clones and common TCR motifs came from functional assays in a couple of HPV16-positive patients.

Assay used: immunoSEQ multiplex PCR; TCRdb lists only in-frame clones, some missing. The sample lists about 53,000 clones, 90% seen once, with roughly 3% in the top ten. This CDR3 has 15 amino acids. CDR1 is SNHLY, CDR2 FYNNEI, per germline. Between the trimmed V and J ends, which lost 6 bases and 1 base, there was a span of 15 bases. Over chemoradiotherapy, repertoires were sampled more than once. The clonotype originates from a human donor with HPV-associated anogenital cancer. The J gene is TRBJ1-1, the V gene TRBV2; maybe TRBD1 (6 bases). The source material was blood, sampled from a patient who underwent chemoradiotherapy. The CDR3 here is CASRPPGVTNTEAFF. CDR3 sequence (DNA): TGTGCCAGCAGGCCCCCAGGGGTTACGAACACTGAAGCTTTCTTT. The complete variable domain, with remaining parts taken from reference TRBV2 and TRBJ1-1, reads EPEVTQTPSHQVTQMGQEVILRCVPISNHLYFYWYRQILGQKVEFLVSFYNNEISEKSEIFDDQFSVERPDGSNFTLKIRSTKLEDSAMYFCASRPPGVTNTEAFFGQGTRLTVV.